Below, one TCR beta chain is given with its context. Antigen unknown. This specimen comes from a study of T cell responses to AZD1222 COVID-19 vaccine. Study observations and caveats: The donor cohort was predominantly white British with a female majority, and clonal diversity may have been underestimated.

Profiling relied on immunoSEQ multiplex PCR, and the TCRdb table lists in-frame clones only, not all of them. Of about 93,000 clones listed, about nine tenths are singletons. The material was peripheral blood, obtained on day 0 of MenACWY control vaccination. The sequence came from an adult in good health.

CDR3 in DNA: TGTGCCAGAAGCTTGTCAAGGGGCAGGACTGAAGCTTTCTTT. Translating it yields CARSLSRGRTEAFF. This chain uses TRBV5-3 with TRBJ1-1; D may be TRBD1 (5 bases). TRBV5-3 qualifies as an ORF whose function is uncertain. Between the trimmed V and J ends, which lost 1 base and 5 bases, there was a span of 12 bases. This CDR3 has 14 amino acids.